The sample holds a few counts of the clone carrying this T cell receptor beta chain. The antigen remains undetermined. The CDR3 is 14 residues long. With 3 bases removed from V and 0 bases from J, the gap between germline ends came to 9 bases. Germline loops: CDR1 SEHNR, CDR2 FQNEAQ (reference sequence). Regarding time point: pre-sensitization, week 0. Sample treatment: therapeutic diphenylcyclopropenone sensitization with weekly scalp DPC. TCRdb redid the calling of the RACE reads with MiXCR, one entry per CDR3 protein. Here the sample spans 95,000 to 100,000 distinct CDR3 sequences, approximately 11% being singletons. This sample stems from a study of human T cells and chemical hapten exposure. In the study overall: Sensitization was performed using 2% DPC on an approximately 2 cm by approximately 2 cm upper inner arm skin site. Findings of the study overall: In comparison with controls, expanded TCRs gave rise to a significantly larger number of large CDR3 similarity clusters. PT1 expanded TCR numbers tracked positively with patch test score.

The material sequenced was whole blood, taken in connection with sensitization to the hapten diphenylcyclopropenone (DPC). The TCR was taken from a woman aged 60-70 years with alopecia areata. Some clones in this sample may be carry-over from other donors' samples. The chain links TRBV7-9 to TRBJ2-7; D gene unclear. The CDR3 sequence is CASSLNPSSYEQYF. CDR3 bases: TGTGCCAGCAGCTTGAATCCGAGCTCCTACGAGCAGTACTTC.